This TCR beta chain was sequenced for a study of identical twins (dated by TCRdb to 2016 to 2018). For context, the study as a whole: To test whether fetal clonotypes persist, this study deep-sequenced TCR alpha and beta repertoires from monozygotic twins, from unrelated adults of various ages, and from cord blood. Replicate twin experiments were performed at different times using different library preparation protocols to rule out contamination. General study outcomes and caveats: Fewer insertions were carried by abundant cord blood beta clonotypes, a similar but weaker trend appeared in young adult naive repertoires, and no such trend appeared in memory repertoires. Invariant T cells such as MAIT and iNKT could partly confound zero-insertion analyses, although diverse VJ usage argued against such confounding for most clonotypes. Out-of-frame TCR alpha sharing in monozygotic twins was systematically underestimated by recombination models, whereas sharing between unrelated individuals was in agreement with the recombination models. Compared with coincidental sharing between unrelated individuals, an excess of low generation-probability sequences was observed among out-of-frame TCR alpha sequences shared between twins. In beta out-of-frame sequences, excess twin sharing was weaker, because having fewer shared sequences lowered the signal-to-noise ratio. Because the same donors could not be followed over many years, the conclusions relied on cross-sectional statistical analysis.

Turning to this clonotype: Its cognate antigen has yet to be identified. No much larger clonotype is one base removed from it; base qualities were not supplied.

Library preparation employed 5' RACE. Instrument used: Illumina HiSeq 2000. Template switching added a universal primer binding site, and the final cDNA carried a unique molecular identifier that allowed TCR cDNA molecules to be counted accurately. Specific primers in the conserved constant-segment region were used to synthesize first-strand cDNA for TCR alpha and beta chains. Each cDNA library was double barcoded, with a SMART-Mk sample barcode plus Illumina barcodes, to control for contamination. Two successive PCR steps introduced TruSeq adapter sequences along with Illumina sample barcodes. The Illumina HiSeq platform was used with custom primers to sequence TCR alpha and beta cDNA libraries. Per the original workflow: MiGEC processed the raw reads to extract unique molecular identifiers, while MiXCR was used to determine the CDR3 positions. Recombination models were inferred per individual with the repgenHMM and IGoR tools using an EM algorithm. The analysis of shared clonotypes was done with the tcR package in R, with sharing normalized by the product of cloneset sizes. Out-of-frame nonproductive sequences were analyzed to study raw recombination free of thymic and clonal selection effects. TCRdb's own reprocessing of the public reads used fastp at Q25 and MiXCR and kept productive beta chains. Each CDR3 protein gets just one entry, which takes the most common genes and DNA from the rows behind it. TCRdb's processing, not the study's, gives the V and J calls here. Present in this sample are 1.5 million to 2 million distinct CDR3 sequences, more than 30% of which were seen just once. The top ten hold more than 0.25% of the sample.

Trimmed from V: 2 bases; trimmed from J: 1 base; junction bases lacking a gene match: 2. Via the germline V gene (reference sequence), CDR1 is SEHNR and CDR2 FQNEAQ. The CDR3 starts with the cysteine, ends with the phenylalanine, and has 15 residues. Kept here is only the CDR3 DNA, which spans 45 bases and is read in frame from base 1. Every donor in the study was a healthy Caucasian. The specimen was cord blood. The chain uses TRBV7-9 and TRBJ1-1, with 9 junctional bases fitting TRBD1. The receptor's source is a newborn girl in good health. The CDR3 protein sequence reads: CASSLLQGANTEAFF. The sequenced DNA: TGTGCCAGCAGCTTACTACAGGGGGCGAACACTGAAGCTTTCTTT.